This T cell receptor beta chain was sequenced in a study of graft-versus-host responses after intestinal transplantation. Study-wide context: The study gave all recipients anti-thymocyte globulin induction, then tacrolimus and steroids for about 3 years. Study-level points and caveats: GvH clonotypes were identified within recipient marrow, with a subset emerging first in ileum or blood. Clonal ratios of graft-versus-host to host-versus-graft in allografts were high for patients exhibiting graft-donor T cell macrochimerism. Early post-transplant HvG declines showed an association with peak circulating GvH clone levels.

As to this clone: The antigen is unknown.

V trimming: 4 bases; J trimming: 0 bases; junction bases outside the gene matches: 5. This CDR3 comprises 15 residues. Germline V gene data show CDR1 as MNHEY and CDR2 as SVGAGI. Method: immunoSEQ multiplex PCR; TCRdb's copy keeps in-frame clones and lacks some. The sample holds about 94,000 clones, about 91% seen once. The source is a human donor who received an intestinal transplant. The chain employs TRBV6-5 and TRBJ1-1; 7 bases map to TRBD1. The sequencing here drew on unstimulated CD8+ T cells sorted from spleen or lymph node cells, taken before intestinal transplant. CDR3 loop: CASSLGTDMNTEAFF. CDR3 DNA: TGTGCCAGCAGTTTGGGGACAGACATGAACACTGAAGCTTTCTTT.